The sequence of this T cell receptor (beta chain) was determined in a study of blood T cell repertoires in COVID-19 (dated by TCRdb to the early 2020s). Background on the whole study: Collaborator samples came from the United States, Italy and Spain and covered acute and convalescent phases of COVID-19. Where available, HLA class I and class II types were obtained from metadata supplied by the sample provider rather than from assay-based typing. The samples were drawn from two sources: the first 160 participants of the ongoing ImmuneRACE study, and approximately 1,300 subjects contributed by 6 global collaborators. The prospective study material was composed of cDNA or gDNA derived from T cells, B-cell-depleted T cells, or PBMCs. Subjects who had been exposed to COVID-19, were actively infected with it, or had recovered from it provided the deeply sampled blood TCRbeta repertoires that made up the dataset. A freely available public database, intended as a resource for researchers studying the immune response to SARS-CoV-2, is where the repertoires were released. Nearly every sample came with metadata listing a de-identified subject ID, COVID-19 status, age in years and sex. Study-wide findings and limitations: How much clinical and demographic metadata was included differed by source and by participant, and the metadata was provided uncurated.

The V end loses 6 bases and the J end loses 4 bases, and a stretch of 21 bases separates them. Spanning cysteine to phenylalanine, the CDR3 consists of 16 amino acids. The kept DNA is CDR3 alone, 48 bases in frame from the first base. CDR1 and CDR2 (MNHEY, SMNVEV) derive from the germline V gene (reference sequence). As concerns this clone: Its antigen remains unidentified. One base away there is no much larger clone; base qualities are not given.

At one collaborating source in Seattle, patients were enrolled during active infection and were followed longitudinally through the course of disease. The collaborating institutions used their own protocols to collect whole blood in K2EDTA tubes. For TCRbeta analysis, collaborator samples were shipped as frozen whole blood, as isolated PBMCs, or as DNA extracted from either sample type. TCRbeta CDR3 regions were amplified from genomic DNA by means of the immunoSEQ Assay, a bias-controlled multiplex PCR. In the source study's methods: The number of nucleated cells in each sample was estimated by amplification of reference gene primers within the assay. To quantify the absolute abundance of each unique TCRbeta CDR3 rearrangement, sequence reads were collapsed and filtered. For each sample, productive Simpson clonality was calculated as the square root of Simpson's diversity index across productive rearrangements. Here the immuneACCESS table is served through TCRdb, limited to in-frame sequences with V and J called. Missing clones are a known gap in these copies; in checked studies unresolved V genes cover under half, and the rest lacks a known reason. V and J calls and clone size are given by that table; D and trimming were obtained from the DNA. The sample includes nearly 300,000 clones, with about 81% observed a single time. The ten largest make up more than 1.1% of the sample.

The chain is made from TRBV27 and TRBJ1-1, with the D gene uncertain. This TCR was sampled from a human donor with COVID-19, enrolled during active disease. The donor label of this sample is uncertain. The sequencing sample was made of peripheral blood. The CDR3 amino acid sequence is: CASSAYGLARGTEAFF. At the DNA level, the sequence is TGTGCCAGCAGCGCTTATGGACTGGCCCGGGGCACTGAAGCTTTCTTT.